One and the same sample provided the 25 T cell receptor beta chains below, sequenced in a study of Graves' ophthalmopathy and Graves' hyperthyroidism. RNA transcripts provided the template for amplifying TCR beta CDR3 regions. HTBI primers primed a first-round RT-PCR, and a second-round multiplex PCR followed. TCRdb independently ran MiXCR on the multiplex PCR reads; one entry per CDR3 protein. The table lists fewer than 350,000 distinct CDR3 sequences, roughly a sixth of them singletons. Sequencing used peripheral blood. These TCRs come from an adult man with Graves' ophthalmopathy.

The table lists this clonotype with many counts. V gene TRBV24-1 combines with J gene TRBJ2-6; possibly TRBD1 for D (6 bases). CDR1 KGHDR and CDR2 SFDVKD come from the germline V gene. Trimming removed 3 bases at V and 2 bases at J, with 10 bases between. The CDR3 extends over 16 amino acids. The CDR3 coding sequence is TGTGCCACCAGTGATAACAGGGCTGCTGGGGCCAACGTCCTGACTTTC. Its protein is CATSDNRAAGANVLTF.

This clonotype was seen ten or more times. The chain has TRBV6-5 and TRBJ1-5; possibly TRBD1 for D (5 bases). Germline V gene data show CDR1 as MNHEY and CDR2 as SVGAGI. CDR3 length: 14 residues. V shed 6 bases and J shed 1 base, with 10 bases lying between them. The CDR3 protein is CASRGELSNQPQHF. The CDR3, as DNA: TGTGCCAGCAGGGGGGAGTTAAGCAATCAGCCCCAGCATTTT.

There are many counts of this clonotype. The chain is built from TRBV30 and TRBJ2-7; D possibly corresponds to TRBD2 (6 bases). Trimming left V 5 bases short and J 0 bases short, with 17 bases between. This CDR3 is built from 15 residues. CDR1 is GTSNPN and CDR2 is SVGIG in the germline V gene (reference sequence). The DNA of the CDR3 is TGTGCCTGGGCAACCGGAGGGTTTTCCTCCTACGAGCAGTACTTC. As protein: CAWATGGFSSYEQYF.

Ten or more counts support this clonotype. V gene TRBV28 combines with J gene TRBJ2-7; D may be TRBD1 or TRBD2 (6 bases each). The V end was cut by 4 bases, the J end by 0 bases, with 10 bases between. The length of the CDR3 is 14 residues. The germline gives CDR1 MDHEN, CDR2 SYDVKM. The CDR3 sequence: CASSWGAFSYEQYF. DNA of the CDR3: TGTGCCAGCAGTTGGGGGGCCTTCTCCTACGAGCAGTACTTC. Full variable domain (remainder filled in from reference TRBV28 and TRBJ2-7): DVKVTQSSRYLVKRTGEKVFLECVQDMDHENMFWYRQDPGLGLRLIYFSYDVKMKEKGDIPEGYSVSREKKERFSLILESASTNQTSMYLCASSWGAFSYEQYFGPGTRLTVT.

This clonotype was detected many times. CDR3 in DNA: TGTGCCAGCAGCGTCTCGACCAACTCCTACGAGCAGTACTTC. Residues: CASSVSTNSYEQYF. The chain uses TRBV7-9 and TRBJ2-7; no reliable D call. Germline V gene sequence: CDR1 SEHNR, CDR2 FQNEAQ (reference sequence). V was cut by 5 bases and J by 0 bases, with 11 bases left in between. The CDR3 extends over 14 amino acids.

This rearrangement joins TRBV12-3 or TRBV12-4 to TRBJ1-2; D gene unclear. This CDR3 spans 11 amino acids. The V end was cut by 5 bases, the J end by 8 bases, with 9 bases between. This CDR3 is CASSAGKGYTF. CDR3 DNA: TGTGCCAGCAGTGCCGGGAAGGGCTACACCTTC.

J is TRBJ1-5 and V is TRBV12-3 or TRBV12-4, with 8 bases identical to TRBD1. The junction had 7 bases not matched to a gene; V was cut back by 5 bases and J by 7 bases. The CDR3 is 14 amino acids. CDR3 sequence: CASSTRGPEQPQHF. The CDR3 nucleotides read TGTGCCAGCAGTACCAGGGGGCCTGAACAGCCCCAGCATTTT.

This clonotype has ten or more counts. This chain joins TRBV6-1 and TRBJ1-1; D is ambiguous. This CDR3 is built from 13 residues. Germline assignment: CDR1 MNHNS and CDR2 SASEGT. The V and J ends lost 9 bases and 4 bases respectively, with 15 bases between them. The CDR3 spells CASYVISITEAFF. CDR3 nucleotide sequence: TGTGCCAGTTATGTAATATCCATCACTGAAGCTTTCTTT.

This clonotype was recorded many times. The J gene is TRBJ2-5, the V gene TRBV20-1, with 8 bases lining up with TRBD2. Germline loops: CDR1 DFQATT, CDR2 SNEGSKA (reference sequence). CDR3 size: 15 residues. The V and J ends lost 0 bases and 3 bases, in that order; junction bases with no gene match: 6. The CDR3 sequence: CSARDGSGSEETQYF. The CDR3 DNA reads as TGCAGTGCTAGAGATGGGAGCGGGAGTGAAGAGACCCAGTACTTC.

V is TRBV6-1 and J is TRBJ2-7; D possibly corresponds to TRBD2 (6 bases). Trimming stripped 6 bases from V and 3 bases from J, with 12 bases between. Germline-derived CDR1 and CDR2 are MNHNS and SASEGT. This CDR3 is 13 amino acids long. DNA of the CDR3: TGTGCCAGCAGGAAAGCGGGTTTCTACGAGCAGTACTTC. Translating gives CASRKAGFYEQYF.

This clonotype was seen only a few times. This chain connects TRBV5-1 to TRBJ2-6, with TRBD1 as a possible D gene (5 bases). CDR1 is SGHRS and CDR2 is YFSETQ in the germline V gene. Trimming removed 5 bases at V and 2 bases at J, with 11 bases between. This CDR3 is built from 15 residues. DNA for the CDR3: TGCGCCAGCAGTATTTTAGGGGCTGGGGCCAACGTCCTGACTTTC. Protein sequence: CASSILGAGANVLTF.

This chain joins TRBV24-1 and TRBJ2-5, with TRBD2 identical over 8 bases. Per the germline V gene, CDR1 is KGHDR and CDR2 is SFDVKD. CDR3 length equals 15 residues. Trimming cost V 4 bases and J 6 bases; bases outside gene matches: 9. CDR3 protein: CATSDSGGAIQTQYF. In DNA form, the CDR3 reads TGTGCCACCAGTGACTCCGGGGGGGCGATTCAGACCCAGTACTTC.

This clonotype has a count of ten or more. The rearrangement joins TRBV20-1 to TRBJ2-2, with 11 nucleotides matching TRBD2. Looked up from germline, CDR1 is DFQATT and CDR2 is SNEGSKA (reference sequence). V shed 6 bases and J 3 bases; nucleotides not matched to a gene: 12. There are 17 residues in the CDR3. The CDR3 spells CSASGAASGRYTGELFF. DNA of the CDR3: TGCAGTGCGTCAGGGGCGGCTAGCGGGAGGTACACCGGGGAGCTGTTTTTT.

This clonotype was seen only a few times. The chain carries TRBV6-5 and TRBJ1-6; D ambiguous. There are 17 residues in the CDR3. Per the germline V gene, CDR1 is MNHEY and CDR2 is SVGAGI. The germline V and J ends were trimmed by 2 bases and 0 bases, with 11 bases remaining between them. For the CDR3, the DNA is TGTGCCAGCAGTTACGGGCAATCGTTCTCCTATAATTCACCCCTCCACTTT. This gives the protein CASSYGQSFSYNSPLHF.

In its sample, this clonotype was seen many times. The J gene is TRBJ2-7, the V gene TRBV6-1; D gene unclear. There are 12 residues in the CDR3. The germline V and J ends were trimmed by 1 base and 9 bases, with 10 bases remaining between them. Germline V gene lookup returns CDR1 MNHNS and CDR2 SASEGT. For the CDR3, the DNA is TGTGCCAGCAGTGAAGAGTGGGTCGGGCAGTACTTC. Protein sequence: CASSEEWVGQYF.

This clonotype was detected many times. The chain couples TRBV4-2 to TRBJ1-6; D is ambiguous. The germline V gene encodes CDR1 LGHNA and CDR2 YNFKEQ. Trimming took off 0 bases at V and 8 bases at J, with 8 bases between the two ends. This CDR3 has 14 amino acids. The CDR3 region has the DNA TGTGCCAGCAGCCAAGACGGGAGTTATTCACCCCTCCACTTT. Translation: CASSQDGSYSPLHF.

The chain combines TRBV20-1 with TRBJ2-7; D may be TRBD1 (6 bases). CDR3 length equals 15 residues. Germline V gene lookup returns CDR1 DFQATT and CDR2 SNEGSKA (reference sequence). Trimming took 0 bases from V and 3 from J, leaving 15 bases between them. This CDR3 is CSARDLRTVVYEQYF. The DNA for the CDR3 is TGCAGTGCTAGAGATCTCCGGACAGTGGTCTACGAGCAGTACTTC.

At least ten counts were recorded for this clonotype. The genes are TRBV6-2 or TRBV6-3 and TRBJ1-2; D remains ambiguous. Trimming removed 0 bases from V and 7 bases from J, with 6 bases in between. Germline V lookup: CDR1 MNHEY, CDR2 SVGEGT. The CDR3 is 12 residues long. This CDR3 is CASSYSRVGYTF. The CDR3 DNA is TGTGCCAGCAGTTACTCCCGGGTTGGCTACACCTTC.

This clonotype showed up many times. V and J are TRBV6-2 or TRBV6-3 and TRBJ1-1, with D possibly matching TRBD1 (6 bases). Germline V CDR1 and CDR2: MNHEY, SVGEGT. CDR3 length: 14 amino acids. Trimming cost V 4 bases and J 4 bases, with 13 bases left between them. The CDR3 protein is CASSWGGVRTEAFF. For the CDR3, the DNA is TGTGCCAGCAGTTGGGGGGGCGTACGCACTGAAGCTTTCTTT.

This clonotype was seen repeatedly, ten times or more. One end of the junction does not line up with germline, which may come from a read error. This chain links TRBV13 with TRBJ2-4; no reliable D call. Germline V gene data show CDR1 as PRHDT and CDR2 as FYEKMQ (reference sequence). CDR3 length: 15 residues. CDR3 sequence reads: CASSVGVGSPNIQYF. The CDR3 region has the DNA TGTGCCAGCAGCGTAGGTGTTGGTTCTCCAAACATTCAGTACTTC.

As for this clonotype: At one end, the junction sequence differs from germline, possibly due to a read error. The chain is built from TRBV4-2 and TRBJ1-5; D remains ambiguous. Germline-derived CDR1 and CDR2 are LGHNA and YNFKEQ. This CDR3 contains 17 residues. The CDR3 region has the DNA TGTTCCAGCAGCCAAGAATTTCGGGGTGGGAGCAATCAGCCCCAGCATTTT. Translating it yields CSSSQEFRGGSNQPQHF.

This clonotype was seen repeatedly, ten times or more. CDR3 in amino acids: CATQKDHPTTNYGYTF. The CDR3 DNA is TGTGCCACTCAAAAGGATCACCCCACAACTAACTATGGCTACACCTTC. J is TRBJ1-2 and V is TRBV11-2; D ambiguous. Germline CDR1 reads SGHAT; CDR2 reads FQNNGV. V lost 10 bases and J 0 bases, leaving 21 bases between the germline ends. The CDR3 is 16 residues long.

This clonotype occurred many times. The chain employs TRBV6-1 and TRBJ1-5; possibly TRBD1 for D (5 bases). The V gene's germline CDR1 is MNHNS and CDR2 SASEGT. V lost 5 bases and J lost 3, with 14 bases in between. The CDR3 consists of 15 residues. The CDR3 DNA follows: TGTGCCAGCAGTCAATCGGGGCGGAACAATCAGCCCCAGCATTTT. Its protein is CASSQSGRNNQPQHF.

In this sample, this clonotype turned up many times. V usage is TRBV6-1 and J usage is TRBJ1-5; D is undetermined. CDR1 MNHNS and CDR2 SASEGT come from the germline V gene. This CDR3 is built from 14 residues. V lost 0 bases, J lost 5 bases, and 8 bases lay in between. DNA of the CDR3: TGTGCCAGCAGTGAAGCGAGCCTCGATCAGCCCCAGCATTTT. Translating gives CASSEASLDQPQHF.

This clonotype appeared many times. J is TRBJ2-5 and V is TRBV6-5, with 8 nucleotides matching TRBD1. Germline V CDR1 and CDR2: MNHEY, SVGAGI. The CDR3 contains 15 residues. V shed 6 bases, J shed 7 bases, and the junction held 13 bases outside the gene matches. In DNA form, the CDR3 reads TGTGCCAGCAGCCTCCGGACAGGGCCTTTCGCGACCCAGTACTTC. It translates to CASSLRTGPFATQYF.